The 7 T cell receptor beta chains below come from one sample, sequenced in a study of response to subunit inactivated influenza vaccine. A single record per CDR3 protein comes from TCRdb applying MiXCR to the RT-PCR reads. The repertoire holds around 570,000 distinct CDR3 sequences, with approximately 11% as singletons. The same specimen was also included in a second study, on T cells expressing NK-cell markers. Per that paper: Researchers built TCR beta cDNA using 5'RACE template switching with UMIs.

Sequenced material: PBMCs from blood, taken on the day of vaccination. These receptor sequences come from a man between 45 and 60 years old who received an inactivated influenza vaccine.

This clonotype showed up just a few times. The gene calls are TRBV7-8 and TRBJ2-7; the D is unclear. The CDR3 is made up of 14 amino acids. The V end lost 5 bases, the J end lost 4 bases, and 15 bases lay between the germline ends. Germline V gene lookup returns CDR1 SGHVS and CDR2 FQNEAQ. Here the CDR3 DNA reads TGTGCCAGCAGCCCCCTGGGGTCGGGTTACGAGCAGTACTTC. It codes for CASSPLGSGYEQYF.

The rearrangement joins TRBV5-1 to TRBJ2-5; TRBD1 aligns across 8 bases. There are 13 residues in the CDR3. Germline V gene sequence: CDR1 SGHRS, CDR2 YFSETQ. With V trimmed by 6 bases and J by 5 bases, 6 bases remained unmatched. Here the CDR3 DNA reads TGCGCCAGCACGGACAGGGTACGGGAGACCCAGTACTTC. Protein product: CASTDRVRETQYF.

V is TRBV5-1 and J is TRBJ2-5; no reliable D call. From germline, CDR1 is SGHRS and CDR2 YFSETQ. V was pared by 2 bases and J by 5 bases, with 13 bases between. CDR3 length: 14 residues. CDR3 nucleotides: TGCGCCAGCAGCTTCTCCGGGCGACGGGAGACCCAGTACTTC. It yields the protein CASSFSGRRETQYF. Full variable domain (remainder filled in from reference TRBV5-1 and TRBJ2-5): KAGVTQTPRYLIKTRGQQVTLSCSPISGHRSVSWYQQTPGQGLQFLFEYFSETQRNKGNFPGRFSGRQFSNSRSEMNVSTLELGDSALYLCASSFSGRRETQYFGPGTRLLVL.

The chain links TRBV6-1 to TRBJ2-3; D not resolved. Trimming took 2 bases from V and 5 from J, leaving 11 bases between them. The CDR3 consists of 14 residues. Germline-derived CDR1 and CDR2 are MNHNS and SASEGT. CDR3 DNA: TGTGCCAGCAGTGAATTTGGGGTTGGAGATACGCAGTATTTT. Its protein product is CASSEFGVGDTQYF.

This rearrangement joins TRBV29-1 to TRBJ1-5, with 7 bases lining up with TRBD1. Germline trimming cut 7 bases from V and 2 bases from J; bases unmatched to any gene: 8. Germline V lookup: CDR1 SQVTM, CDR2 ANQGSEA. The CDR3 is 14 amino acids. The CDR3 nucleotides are TGCAGCGCCCTAGAGGGGGCCGGCAATCAGCCCCAGCATTTT. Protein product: CSALEGAGNQPQHF.

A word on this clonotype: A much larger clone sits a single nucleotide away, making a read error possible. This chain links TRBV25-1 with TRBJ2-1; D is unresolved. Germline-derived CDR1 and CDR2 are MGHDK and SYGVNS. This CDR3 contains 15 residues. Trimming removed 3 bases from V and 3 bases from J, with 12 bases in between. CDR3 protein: CASSDSTCSYNEQFF. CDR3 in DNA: TGTGCCAGCAGTGATTCGACTTGCAGCTACAATGAGCAGTTCTTC.

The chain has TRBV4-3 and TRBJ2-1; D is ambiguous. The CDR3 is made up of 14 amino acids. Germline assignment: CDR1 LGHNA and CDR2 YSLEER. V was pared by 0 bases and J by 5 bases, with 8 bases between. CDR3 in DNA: TGCGCCAGCAGCCAAGAACGGCTCAACAATGAGCAGTTCTTC. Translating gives CASSQERLNNEQFF.